The rows below give T cell receptor beta chains drawn from one sample of a study of T cells in Graves' hyperthyroidism and ophthalmopathy. TCRdb recomputed calls from the multiplex PCR reads with MiXCR, one row per CDR3 protein. The table shows under 700,000 distinct CDR3 sequences, with 16% occurring only once. Sequencing used blood. The receptors shown here come from a woman under 30 with Graves' hyperthyroidism. Each CDR3 is given with its conserved first and last residue. The D gene is left open where the match is weak. The size entry is marked missing in some rows and otherwise reads once, few, many or a size class.

d_gene: -; j_gene: TRBJ2-2; abundance: many; v_gene: TRBV12-3/TRBV12-4; CDR3aa: CASRVGEPSGELFF; CDR3nt: TGTGCCAGCAGAGTCGGGGAACCATCAGGGGAGCTGTTTTTT
d_gene: -; j_gene: TRBJ1-5; abundance: many; v_gene: TRBV7-2; CDR3aa: CASSGAVNSNQPQHF; CDR3nt: TGTGCCAGCAGCGGGGCAGTGAATAGCAATCAGCCCCAGCATTTT
d_gene: TRBD1; j_gene: TRBJ1-2; abundance: -; v_gene: TRBV19; CDR3aa: CASSTPGQEGDANYGYTF; CDR3nt: TGTGCCAGTAGTACCCCGGGACAGGAAGGGGACGCTAACTATGGCTACACCTTC
d_gene: TRBD2; j_gene: TRBJ2-5; abundance: -; v_gene: TRBV2; CDR3aa: CASIAGGHQEAQYF; CDR3nt: TGTGCCAGCATTGCGGGAGGTCACCAAGAGGCCCAGTACTTC
d_gene: TRBD2; j_gene: TRBJ2-3; abundance: many; v_gene: TRBV7-7; CDR3aa: CASSSNVAGGLDTQYF; CDR3nt: TGTGCTAGCAGCTCCAACGTAGCGGGGGGGCTAGATACGCAGTATTTT
d_gene: TRBD2; j_gene: TRBJ2-5; abundance: -; v_gene: TRBV29-1; CDR3aa: CSVESQRGETQYF; CDR3nt: TGCAGCGTTGAATCCCAGCGGGGAGAGACCCAGTACTTC
d_gene: -; j_gene: TRBJ2-7; abundance: many; v_gene: TRBV4-3; CDR3aa: CASSQGQQRDSYEQYF; CDR3nt: TGCGCCAGCAGCCAAGGTCAACAGCGAGACTCCTACGAGCAGTACTTC
d_gene: -; j_gene: TRBJ2-5; abundance: -; v_gene: TRBV6-2/TRBV6-3; CDR3aa: CASSYSTLWRHQETQYF; CDR3nt: TGTGCCAGCAGTTACTCGACATTGTGGCGGCACCAAGAGACCCAGTACTTC
d_gene: TRBD2; j_gene: TRBJ2-7; abundance: many; v_gene: TRBV3-1; CDR3aa: CASSEGLAETYEQYF; CDR3nt: TGTGCCAGCAGCGAGGGACTAGCGGAAACCTACGAGCAGTACTTC
d_gene: -; j_gene: TRBJ2-2; abundance: many; v_gene: TRBV5-5; CDR3aa: CASSLVGGELFF; CDR3nt: TGTGCCAGCAGCCTCGTGGGCGGGGAGCTGTTTTTT
d_gene: -; j_gene: TRBJ1-2; abundance: -; v_gene: TRBV2; CDR3aa: CASSEAGSGYGYTF; CDR3nt: TGTGCCAGCAGTGAAGCCGGGTCAGGCTATGGCTACACCTTC
d_gene: TRBD2; j_gene: TRBJ2-1; abundance: many; v_gene: TRBV27; CDR3aa: CASSLKGLNYNEQFF; CDR3nt: TGTGCCAGCAGTTTAAAGGGACTAAATTACAATGAGCAGTTCTTC
d_gene: -; j_gene: TRBJ2-7; abundance: few; v_gene: TRBV18; CDR3aa: CASSPRGETYEQYF; CDR3nt: TGTGCCAGCTCACCAAGGGGCGAAACCTACGAGCAGTACTTC
d_gene: -; j_gene: TRBJ2-1; abundance: many; v_gene: TRBV4-3; CDR3aa: CASSQDGGGELYNEQFF; CDR3nt: TGCGCCAGCAGCCAAGATGGAGGGGGAGAGCTCTACAATGAGCAGTTCTTC
d_gene: -; j_gene: TRBJ1-5; abundance: many; v_gene: TRBV24-1; CDR3aa: CATSETGPQPQHF; CDR3nt: TGTGCCACCAGTGAAACAGGGCCTCAGCCCCAGCATTTT
d_gene: -; j_gene: TRBJ2-1; abundance: few; v_gene: TRBV11-2; CDR3aa: CASSLRWGGAQFF; CDR3nt: TGTGCCAGCAGCTTACGATGGGGGGGCGCGCAGTTCTTC
d_gene: -; j_gene: TRBJ2-2; abundance: -; v_gene: TRBV7-9; CDR3aa: CASQSSKANTGELFF; CDR3nt: TGTGCCAGCCAATCGAGTAAAGCGAACACCGGGGAGCTGTTTTTT
d_gene: -; j_gene: TRBJ2-1; abundance: -; v_gene: TRBV10-1; CDR3aa: CASSEAARDEQFF; CDR3nt: TGCGCCAGCAGTGAAGCAGCGCGCGATGAGCAGTTCTTC